Listed below are T cell receptor beta chains from one sample, sequenced in a study of T cell changes during pregnancy in multiple sclerosis. The data were produced by immunoSEQ multiplex PCR, yet TCRdb's version contains in-frame clones alone and is incomplete. The sample has tens of thousands of clones; just over 90% are singletons. The sequences come from peripheral blood, collected before pregnancy. Receptors originate from a female donor with multiple sclerosis, enrolled in a pregnancy study. The CDR3 runs from the conserved cysteine through the conserved F or W. D genes are given only for firm matches. Only some rows state a clone size, as once, few, many or a class for expanded clones.

v_gene	d_gene	abundance	j_gene	CDR3aa	CDR3nt
TRBV11-2	-	-	TRBJ2-7	CASSTPPQGREQYF	TGTGCCAGCAGCACCCCCCCACAGGGTCGCGAGCAGTACTTC
TRBV2	TRBD1	once	TRBJ1-4	CASSRGDRGSEKLFF	TGTGCCAGCAGTCGTGGGGACAGGGGGAGTGAAAAACTGTTTTTT
TRBV7-6	-	-	TRBJ1-3	CASSFPIPPEPGNTIYF	TGTGCCAGCAGCTTCCCCATCCCACCCGAGCCTGGAAACACCATATATTTT
TRBV18	TRBD1	-	TRBJ2-7	CASSPLQTGAAGEQYF	TGTGCCAGCTCACCCCTCCAGACAGGGGCGGCCGGCGAGCAGTACTTC
TRBV9	TRBD1	-	TRBJ1-5	CASSEGAPDQPQHF	TGTGCCAGCAGCGAGGGGGCGCCAGATCAGCCCCAGCATTTT
TRBV5-1	-	few	TRBJ2-7	CASSTSGTYEQYF	TGCGCCAGCAGCACGTCCGGGACCTACGAGCAGTACTTC
TRBV19	TRBD1	once	TRBJ2-5	CASSERTGAVEETQYF	TGTGCCAGTAGCGAAAGGACAGGGGCCGTAGAAGAGACCCAGTACTTC
TRBV4-2	-	-	TRBJ2-1	CASSQTRWLGIF	TGTGCCAGCAGCCAAACACGGTGGCTAGGCATCTTC
TRBV5-6	TRBD2	-	TRBJ2-1	CATQLVAGPYNEQFF	TGTGCCACCCAGCTTGTAGCGGGCCCCTACAATGAGCAGTTCTTC
TRBV27	-	-	TRBJ1-4	CASSSAGWGEKLFF	TGTGCCAGCAGTTCGGCGGGCTGGGGTGAAAAACTGTTTTTT
TRBV5-1	TRBD2	-	TRBJ2-3	CASSPPGAGGFTDTQYF	TGCGCCAGCAGTCCGCCGGGGGCGGGAGGCTTCACAGATACGCAGTATTTT
TRBV27	TRBD2	-	TRBJ2-7	CASSPHPLAREQYF	TGTGCCAGCAGTCCCCACCCACTAGCGAGGGAGCAGTACTTC
TRBV7-6	-	-	TRBJ1-2	CASSPFNRVYGYTF	TGTGCCAGCAGCCCCTTTAACAGGGTATATGGCTACACCTTC
TRBV5-1	-	few	TRBJ1-2	CASRQEYGYTF	TGCGCCAGCAGGCAGGAATATGGCTACACCTTC
TRBV18	TRBD2	-	TRBJ2-2	CASSPESALAGATGELFF	TGTGCCAGCTCACCGGAGAGCGCACTAGCGGGAGCCACCGGGGAGCTGTTTTTT
TRBV5-1	-	-	TRBJ1-3	CASSDGQTGNTIYF	TGCGCCAGCAGCGACGGACAGACTGGAAACACCATATATTTT
TRBV6-6	-	-	TRBJ1-1	CASRGRATEAFF	TGTGCCAGCAGGGGGAGGGCTACTGAAGCTTTCTTT
TRBV5-6	-	-	TRBJ1-3	CASTLGGGNTIYF	TGTGCCAGCACGCTCGGGGGTGGAAACACCATATATTTT
TRBV19	TRBD1	once	TRBJ2-7	CASSPGQISYEQYF	TGTGCCAGTAGTCCGGGACAGATATCCTACGAGCAGTACTTC
TRBV7-3	TRBD1	-	TRBJ2-3	CASSTQGARTDTQYF	TGTGCCAGCAGCACACAGGGGGCGCGCACAGATACGCAGTATTTT
TRBV28	TRBD2	-	TRBJ2-6	CASSSLTSGHSGANVLTF	TGTGCCAGCAGTTCCTTGACTAGCGGGCACTCTGGGGCCAACGTCCTGACTTTC
TRBV27	-	-	TRBJ2-7	CASRAVSSYEQYF	TGTGCCAGCAGGGCGGTTAGCTCCTACGAGCAGTACTTC
TRBV28	-	-	TRBJ1-2	CASSTPVRSYGYTF	TGTGCCAGCAGTACCCCGGTAAGAAGCTATGGCTACACCTTC
TRBV10-3	-	-	TRBJ1-5	CAIRQDNQPQHF	TGTGCCATTCGACAAGACAATCAGCCCCAGCATTTT
TRBV27	-	-	TRBJ1-5	CASSKGLGEQPQHF	TGTGCCAGCAGTAAGGGGTTGGGTGAGCAGCCCCAGCATTTT
TRBV9	-	-	TRBJ2-7	CASSVEGVAYEQYF	TGTGCCAGCAGCGTAGAGGGGGTGGCCTACGAGCAGTACTTC
TRBV5-1	-	-	TRBJ1-2	CASSSGVGYTF	TGCGCCAGCAGCTCAGGGGTGGGCTACACCTTC
TRBV2	TRBD2	-	TRBJ2-5	CASSGGGQETQYF	TGTGCCAGCAGTGGGGGGGGTCAAGAGACCCAGTACTTC
TRBV13	TRBD2	-	TRBJ2-7	CASSPGLAGEQYF	TGTGCCAGCAGCCCGGGACTAGCAGGCGAGCAGTACTTC
TRBV6-5	TRBD2	once	TRBJ2-1	CASSYSTTSGSGQFF	TGTGCCAGCAGTTACTCGACGACTAGCGGGAGTGGGCAGTTCTTC
TRBV7-9	-	-	TRBJ1-5	CASSLEAGDSNQPQHF	TGTGCCAGCAGCTTAGAGGCAGGTGATAGCAATCAGCCCCAGCATTTT
TRBV28	-	-	TRBJ2-1	CASSLRHYRHEQFF	TGTGCCAGCAGTCTCAGGCATTATCGACATGAGCAGTTCTTC
TRBV29-1	TRBD1	-	TRBJ2-1	CSVEGSGQLYNEQFF	TGCAGCGTTGAAGGGTCGGGACAGCTCTACAATGAGCAGTTCTTC
TRBV29-1	-	-	TRBJ2-7	CSVEDRREQYF	TGCAGCGTTGAAGACAGGAGGGAGCAGTACTTC
TRBV5-1	TRBD1	-	TRBJ1-2	CASSPDREYTF	TGCGCCAGCAGCCCGGACAGGGAATACACCTTC
TRBV19	TRBD1	-	TRBJ2-5	CASSNPGQGAQETQYF	TGTGCCAGTAGTAACCCGGGACAGGGGGCCCAAGAGACCCAGTACTTC
TRBV5-4	TRBD1	-	TRBJ1-1	CASSLQGAGTEAFF	TGTGCCAGCAGCTTACAGGGGGCTGGCACTGAAGCTTTCTTT
TRBV28	TRBD1	-	TRBJ1-5	CASTSGQGKRSEQPQHF	TGTGCCAGCACTTCGGGACAGGGAAAGAGGTCGGAACAGCCCCAGCATTTT
TRBV19	-	-	TRBJ2-5	CASSSGGQETQYF	TGTGCCAGTAGTTCGGGTGGCCAAGAGACCCAGTACTTC
TRBV7-3	-	-	TRBJ2-1	CASSSGQYNEQFF	TGTGCCAGCAGCTCGGGACAATACAATGAGCAGTTCTTC
TRBV4-1	-	-	TRBJ2-3	CASDRGWGEADSTDTQYF	TGCGCCAGCGACCGAGGGTGGGGAGAAGCTGACTCCACAGATACGCAGTATTTT
TRBV14	-	-	TRBJ2-1	CARTNERLPSYNEQFF	TGTGCCAGGACAAACGAACGGCTACCCTCCTACAATGAGCAGTTCTTC
TRBV19	TRBD2	-	TRBJ2-1	CASSIAGLEYNEQFF	TGTGCCAGTAGTATAGCGGGACTAGAGTACAATGAGCAGTTCTTC